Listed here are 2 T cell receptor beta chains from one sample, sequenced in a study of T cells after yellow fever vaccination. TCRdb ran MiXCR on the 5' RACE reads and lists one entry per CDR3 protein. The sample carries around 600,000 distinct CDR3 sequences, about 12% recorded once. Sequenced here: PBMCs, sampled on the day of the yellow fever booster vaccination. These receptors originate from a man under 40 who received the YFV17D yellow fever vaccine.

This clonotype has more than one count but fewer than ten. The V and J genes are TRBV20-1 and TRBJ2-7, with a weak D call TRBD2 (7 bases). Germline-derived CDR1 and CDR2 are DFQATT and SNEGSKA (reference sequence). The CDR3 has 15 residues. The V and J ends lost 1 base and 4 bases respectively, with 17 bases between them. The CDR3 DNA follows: TGCAGTGCTAGAGTCGCGAGGGGGGGACGGTACGAGCAGTACTTC. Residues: CSARVARGGRYEQYF.

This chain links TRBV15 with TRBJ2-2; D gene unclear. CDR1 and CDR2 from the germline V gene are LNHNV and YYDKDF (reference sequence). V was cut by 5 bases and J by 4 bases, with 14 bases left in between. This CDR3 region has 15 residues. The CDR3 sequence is CATSQSSRGTGELFF. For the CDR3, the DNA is TGTGCCACCAGCCAGTCGAGTCGAGGCACCGGGGAGCTGTTTTTT. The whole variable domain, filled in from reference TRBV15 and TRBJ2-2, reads DAMVIQNPRYQVTQFGKPVTLSCSQTLNHNVMYWYQQKSSQAPKLLFHYYDKDFNNEADTPDNFQSRRPNTSFCFLDIRSPGLGDTAMYLCATSQSSRGTGELFFGEGSRLTVL.